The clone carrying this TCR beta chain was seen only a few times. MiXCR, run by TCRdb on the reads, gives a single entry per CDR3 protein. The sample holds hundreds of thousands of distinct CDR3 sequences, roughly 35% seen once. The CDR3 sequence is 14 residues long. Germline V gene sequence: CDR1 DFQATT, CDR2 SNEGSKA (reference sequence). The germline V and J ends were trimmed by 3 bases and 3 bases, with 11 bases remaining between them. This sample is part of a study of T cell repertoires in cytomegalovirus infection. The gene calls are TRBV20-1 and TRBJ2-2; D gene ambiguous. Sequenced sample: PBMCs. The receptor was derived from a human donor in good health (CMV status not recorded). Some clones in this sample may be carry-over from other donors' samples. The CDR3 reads CSARSSSYTGELFF. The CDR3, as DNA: TGCAGTGCTAGGAGTTCAAGTTACACCGGGGAGCTGTTTTTT.